This TCR beta chain was recorded in a study of sequential checkpoint blockade in melanoma. CDR1 KGHSH and CDR2 LQKENI come from the germline V gene. The CDR3 length is 16 residues. The V gene end was trimmed by 2 bases and the J gene end by 0 bases; junction bases not matched to a gene: 6. The table came from immunoSEQ multiplex PCR; TCRdb's copy has only in-frame clones and leaves some out. The data hold about 1,700 clones, with 60% to 85% observed a single time. Treatment of the sample: randomized to nivolumab then ipilimumab (arm A) or the reverse (arm B). Material: CD8+ T cells sorted from blood (inferred from file names), obtained from a patient given nivolumab and ipilimumab in sequence. The source is a human donor with melanoma. The chain uses TRBV18 and TRBJ2-5, with 7 bases aligning to TRBD2. The DNA for the CDR3 is TGTGCCAGCTCACCAGGGAGCGGGGTAAACCAAGAGACCCAGTACTTC. As protein: CASSPGSGVNQETQYF.